Listed below are T cell receptor beta chains from one sample, sequenced in a study of shared clonotypes between healthy human individuals. Profiling relied on immunoSEQ multiplex PCR, and the TCRdb table lists in-frame clones only, not all of them. Among some 2 million clones listed, approximately 95% were seen once. The sequencing input was naive CD4+ T cells sorted from blood. Receptors were obtained from a man in his late teens or twenties in good health. The CDR3 runs from the conserved cysteine through the conserved F or W.

v_call	j_call	cdr3_length	cdr3_aa
TRBV5-1	TRBJ2-7	14	CASSLVGILYEQYF
TRBV10-2	TRBJ2-7	15	CASSEPQGTSGEQYF
TRBV20-1	TRBJ2-3	11	CSASGVDTQYF
TRBV11-2	TRBJ2-7	16	CASSLTDPPADLEQYF
TRBV7-2	TRBJ2-2	16	CASRLKGTPGSGELFF
TRBV5-1	TRBJ1-1	13	CASSSDMNTEAFF
TRBV7-6	TRBJ2-1	17	CASSPGGGSGARNEQFF
TRBV7-2	TRBJ2-2	16	CASSLVGRGLAGELFF
TRBV28	TRBJ1-1	15	CASRQGALIGTEAFF
TRBV5-4	TRBJ2-5	15	CASSPDLGTAETQYF
TRBV4-1	TRBJ2-1	15	CASSPGTSGLNEQFF
TRBV19	TRBJ2-7	13	CASRSTDSYEQYF
TRBV6-6	TRBJ1-6	14	CASSYRGTDSPLHF
TRBV5-1	TRBJ2-3	13	CASSFTSLDTQYF
TRBV12-5	TRBJ1-4	18	CASGLGRQVGPGNEKLFF
TRBV7-2	TRBJ2-1	16	CASSLGPGVAGLEQFF
TRBV5-4	TRBJ2-1	16	CASSPSAGVSYNEQFF
TRBV9	TRBJ2-2	16	CASIPGEGSAGGELFF
TRBV4-1	TRBJ2-7	16	CASSQDSTTTLYEQYF
TRBV10-3	TRBJ2-7	14	CAISTGTGGEEQYF
TRBV29-1	TRBJ2-5	11	CSVAPGETQYF